The clone carrying this T cell receptor beta chain was observed at least ten times. Its antigen remains unknown. The record originates from a study of CD8 T cells in ankylosing spondylitis. Study-wide results and caveats: Within matched ankylosing spondylitis synovial fluid, disease-linked clones were reportedly significantly enriched. Typical of ankylosing spondylitis blood, it appeared, was a TCR beta motif of roughly eight highly homologous variants.

V was shortened by 0 bases and J by 5 bases, with 18 bases between the two germline ends. The CDR3 loop spans 16 amino acids. CDR1 is SGHRS, CDR2 YFSETQ, per germline. Preparation of TCR beta libraries was done by quantitative 5'-RACE with molecular barcodes. TCRdb redid the calling of the 5' RACE reads with MiXCR, one entry per CDR3 protein. The sample consists of 300,000 to 400,000 distinct CDR3 sequences, around a tenth of them appearing once. The sequence was obtained from a female donor with ankylosing spondylitis or in good health (not recorded which). The chain is built from TRBV5-1 and TRBJ2-7; tentatively, D is TRBD1 (6 bases). The sample was blood, either unsorted or a sorted T cell fraction (not recorded which). The CDR3 here is CASSLEGEAGVDEQYF. DNA of the CDR3: TGCGCCAGCAGCTTGGAGGGGGAAGCTGGGGTCGACGAGCAGTACTTC.